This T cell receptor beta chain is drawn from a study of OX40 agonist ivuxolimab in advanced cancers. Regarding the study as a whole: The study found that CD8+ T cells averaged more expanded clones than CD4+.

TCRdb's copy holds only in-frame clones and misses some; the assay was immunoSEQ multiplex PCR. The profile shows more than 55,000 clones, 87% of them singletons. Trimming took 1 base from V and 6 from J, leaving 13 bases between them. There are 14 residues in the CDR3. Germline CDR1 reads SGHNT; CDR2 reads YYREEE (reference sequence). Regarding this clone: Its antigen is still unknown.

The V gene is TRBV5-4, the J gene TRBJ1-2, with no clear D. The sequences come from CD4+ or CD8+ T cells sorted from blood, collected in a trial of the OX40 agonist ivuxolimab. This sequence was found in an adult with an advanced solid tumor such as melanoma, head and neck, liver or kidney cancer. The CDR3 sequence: CASSLLAGTNGYTF. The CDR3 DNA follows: TGTGCCAGCAGCTTGTTGGCAGGAACGAATGGCTACACCTTC.